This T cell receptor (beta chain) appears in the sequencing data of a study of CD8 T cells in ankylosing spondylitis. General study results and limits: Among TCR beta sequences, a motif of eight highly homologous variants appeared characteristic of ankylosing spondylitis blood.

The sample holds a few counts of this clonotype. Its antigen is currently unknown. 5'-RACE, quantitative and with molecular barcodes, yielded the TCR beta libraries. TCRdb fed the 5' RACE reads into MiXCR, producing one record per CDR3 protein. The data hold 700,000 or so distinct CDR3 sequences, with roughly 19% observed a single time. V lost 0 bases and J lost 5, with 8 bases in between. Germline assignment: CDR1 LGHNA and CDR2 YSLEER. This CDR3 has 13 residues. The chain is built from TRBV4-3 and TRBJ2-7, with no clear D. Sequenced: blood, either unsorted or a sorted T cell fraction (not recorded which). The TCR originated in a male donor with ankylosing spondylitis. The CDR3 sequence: CASSQDIRNEQYF. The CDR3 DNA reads TGCGCCAGCAGCCAAGATATCCGAAACGAGCAGTACTTC.